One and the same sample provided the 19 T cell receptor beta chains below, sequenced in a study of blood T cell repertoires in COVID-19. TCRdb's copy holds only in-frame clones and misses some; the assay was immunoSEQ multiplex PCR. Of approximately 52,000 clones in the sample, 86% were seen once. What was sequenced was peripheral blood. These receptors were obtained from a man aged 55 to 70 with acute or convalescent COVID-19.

This CDR3 is CASSGLAGGRETQYF. The CDR3 DNA is TGTGCCAGCTCCGGACTAGCGGGGGGCCGGGAGACCCAGTACTTC. The chain uses TRBV7-8 and TRBJ2-5; 14 nucleotides match TRBD2. With 8 bases clipped from V and 5 bases from J, the junction kept 7 bases outside the gene matches. This CDR3 region has 15 residues. Germline V gene lookup returns CDR1 SGHVS and CDR2 FQNEAQ. Using reference TRBV7-8 and TRBJ2-5 for the parts outside the CDR3, the full variable domain is GAGVSQSPRYKVAKRGQDVALRCDPISGHVSLFWYQQALGQGPEFLTYFQNEAQLDKSGLPSDRFFAERPEGSVSTLKIQRTQQEDSAVYLCASSGLAGGRETQYFGPGTRLLVL.

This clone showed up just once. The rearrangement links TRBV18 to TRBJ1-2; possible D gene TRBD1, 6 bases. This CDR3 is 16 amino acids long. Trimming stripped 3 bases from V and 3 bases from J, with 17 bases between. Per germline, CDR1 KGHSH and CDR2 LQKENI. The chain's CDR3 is CASSPNRDTRDYGYTF. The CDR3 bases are TGTGCCAGCTCACCTAACCGGGACACCAGAGACTATGGCTACACCTTC.

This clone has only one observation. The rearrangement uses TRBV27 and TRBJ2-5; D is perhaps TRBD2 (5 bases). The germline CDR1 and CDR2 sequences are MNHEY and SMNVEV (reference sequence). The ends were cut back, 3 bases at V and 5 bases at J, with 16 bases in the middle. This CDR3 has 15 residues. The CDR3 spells CASSFEGMVGETQYF. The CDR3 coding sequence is TGTGCCAGCAGTTTCGAGGGTATGGTGGGGGAGACCCAGTACTTC.

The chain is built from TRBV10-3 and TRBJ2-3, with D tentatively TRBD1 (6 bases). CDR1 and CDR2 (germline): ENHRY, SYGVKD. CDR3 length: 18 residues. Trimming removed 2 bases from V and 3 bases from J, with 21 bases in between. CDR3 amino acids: CAISEGVGQGTKTDTQYF. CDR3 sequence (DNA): TGTGCCATCAGTGAGGGGGTGGGGCAGGGGACAAAAACAGATACGCAGTATTTT.

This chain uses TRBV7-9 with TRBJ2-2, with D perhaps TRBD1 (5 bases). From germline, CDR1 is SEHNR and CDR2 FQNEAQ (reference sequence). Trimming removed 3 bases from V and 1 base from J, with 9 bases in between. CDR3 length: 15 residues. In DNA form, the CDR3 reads TGTGCCAGCAGCTTCACAGGCAGGAACACCGGGGAGCTGTTTTTT. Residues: CASSFTGRNTGELFF.

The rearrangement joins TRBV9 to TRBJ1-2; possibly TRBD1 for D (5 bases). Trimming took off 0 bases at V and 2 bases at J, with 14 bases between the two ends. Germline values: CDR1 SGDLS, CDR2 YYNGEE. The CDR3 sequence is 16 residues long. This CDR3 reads CASSVATLGGNYGYTF. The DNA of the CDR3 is TGTGCCAGCAGCGTAGCTACTCTGGGGGGGAACTATGGCTACACCTTC.

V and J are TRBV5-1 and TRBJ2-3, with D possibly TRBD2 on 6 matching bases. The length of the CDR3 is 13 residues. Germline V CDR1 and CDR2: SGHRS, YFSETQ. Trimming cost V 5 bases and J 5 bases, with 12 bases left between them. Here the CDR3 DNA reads TGCGCCAGCAGTTTCCCCGGGAGAGATACGCAGTATTTT. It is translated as CASSFPGRDTQYF. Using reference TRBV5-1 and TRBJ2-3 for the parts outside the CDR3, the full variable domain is KAGVTQTPRYLIKTRGQQVTLSCSPISGHRSVSWYQQTPGQGLQFLFEYFSETQRNKGNFPGRFSGRQFSNSRSEMNVSTLELGDSALYLCASSFPGRDTQYFGPGTRLTVL.

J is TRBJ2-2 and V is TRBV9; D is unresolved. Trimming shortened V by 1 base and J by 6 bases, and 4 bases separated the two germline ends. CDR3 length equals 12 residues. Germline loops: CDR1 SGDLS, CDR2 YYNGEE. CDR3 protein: CASSVLAGELFF. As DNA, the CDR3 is TGTGCCAGCAGCGTATTAGCCGGGGAGCTGTTTTTT.

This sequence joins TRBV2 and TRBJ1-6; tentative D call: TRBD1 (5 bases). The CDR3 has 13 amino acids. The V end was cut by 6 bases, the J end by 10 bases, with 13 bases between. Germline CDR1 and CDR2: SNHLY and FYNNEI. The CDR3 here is CASRAQAGSPLHF. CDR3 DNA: TGTGCCAGCAGGGCTCAGGCAGGGTCACCCCTCCACTTT.

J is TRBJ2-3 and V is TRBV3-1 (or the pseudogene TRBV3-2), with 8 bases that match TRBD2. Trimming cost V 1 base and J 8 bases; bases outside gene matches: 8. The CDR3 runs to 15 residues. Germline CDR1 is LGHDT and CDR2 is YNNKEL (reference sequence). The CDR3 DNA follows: TGTGCCAGCAGCCAAGTAGCGGGGACTCGGGGTACGCAGTATTTT. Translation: CASSQVAGTRGTQYF.

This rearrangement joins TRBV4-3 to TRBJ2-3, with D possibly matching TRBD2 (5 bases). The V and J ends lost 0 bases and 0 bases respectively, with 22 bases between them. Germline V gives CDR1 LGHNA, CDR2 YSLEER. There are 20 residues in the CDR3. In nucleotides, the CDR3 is TGCGCCAGCAGCCAAGATTTGATCGGTCAGCGGCGCTCTAGCACAGATACGCAGTATTTT. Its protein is CASSQDLIGQRRSSTDTQYF.

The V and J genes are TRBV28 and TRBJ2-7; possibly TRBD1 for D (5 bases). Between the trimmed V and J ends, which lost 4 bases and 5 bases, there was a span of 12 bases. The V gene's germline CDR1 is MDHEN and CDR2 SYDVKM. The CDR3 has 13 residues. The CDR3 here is CASSWQGVDEQYF. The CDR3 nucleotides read TGTGCCAGCAGTTGGCAGGGCGTCGACGAGCAGTACTTC.

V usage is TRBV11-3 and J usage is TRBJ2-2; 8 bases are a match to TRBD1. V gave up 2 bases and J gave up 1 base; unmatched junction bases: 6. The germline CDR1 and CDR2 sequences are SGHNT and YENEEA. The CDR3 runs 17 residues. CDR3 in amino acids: CASSLFHGTGNTGELFF. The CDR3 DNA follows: TGTGCCAGCAGCTTATTCCACGGGACAGGGAACACCGGGGAGCTGTTTTTT.

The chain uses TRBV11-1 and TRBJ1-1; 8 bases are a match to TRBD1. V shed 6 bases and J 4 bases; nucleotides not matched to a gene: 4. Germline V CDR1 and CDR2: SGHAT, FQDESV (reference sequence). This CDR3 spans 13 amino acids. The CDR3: CASRPTGVTEAFF. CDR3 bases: TGTGCCAGCAGACCGACAGGGGTCACTGAAGCTTTCTTT. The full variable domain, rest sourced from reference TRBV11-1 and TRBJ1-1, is EAEVAQSPRYKITEKSQAVAFWCDPISGHATLYWYRQILGQGPELLVQFQDESVVDDSQLPKDRFSAERLKGVDSTLKIQPAELGDSAMYLCASRPTGVTEAFFGQGTRLTVV.

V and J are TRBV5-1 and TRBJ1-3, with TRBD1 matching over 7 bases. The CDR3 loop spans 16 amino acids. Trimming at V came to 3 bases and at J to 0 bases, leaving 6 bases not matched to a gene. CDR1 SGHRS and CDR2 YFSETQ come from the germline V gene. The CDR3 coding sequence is TGCGCCAGCAGCTCGGGACAGCCCGACTCTGGAAACACCATATATTTT. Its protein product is CASSSGQPDSGNTIYF.

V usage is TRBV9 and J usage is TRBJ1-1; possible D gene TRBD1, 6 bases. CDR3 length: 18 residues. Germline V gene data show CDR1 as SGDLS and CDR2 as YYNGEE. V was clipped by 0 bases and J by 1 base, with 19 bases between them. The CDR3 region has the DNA TGTGCCAGCAGCGTAGTACCGTACGGGGGGCTGGCGAACACTGAAGCTTTCTTT. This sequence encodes CASSVVPYGGLANTEAFF.

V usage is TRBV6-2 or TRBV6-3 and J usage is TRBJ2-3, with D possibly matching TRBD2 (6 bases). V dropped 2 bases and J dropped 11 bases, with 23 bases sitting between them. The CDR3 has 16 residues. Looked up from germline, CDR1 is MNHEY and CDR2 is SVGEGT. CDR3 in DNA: TGTGCCAGCAGTTACCCCATTGGAGGGGCGCGGAGTGGGCAGTATTTT. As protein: CASSYPIGGARSGQYF.

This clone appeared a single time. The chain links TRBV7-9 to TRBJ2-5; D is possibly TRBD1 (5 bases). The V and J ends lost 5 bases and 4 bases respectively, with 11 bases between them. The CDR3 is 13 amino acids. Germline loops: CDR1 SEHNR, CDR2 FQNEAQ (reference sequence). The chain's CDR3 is CASSHDSRETQYF. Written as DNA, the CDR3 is TGTGCCAGCAGCCACGACAGCAGAGAGACCCAGTACTTC.

Written as DNA, the CDR3 is TGCGCCAGCAGCGAGGGGGCGGTGAACACTGAAGCTTTCTTT. Translation: CASSEGAVNTEAFF. The genes are TRBV23-1 and TRBJ1-1; TRBD1 aligns across 7 bases. TRBV23-1 is marked as an open reading frame, function uncertain. V dropped 6 bases and J dropped 0; count of bases not matched to a gene: 4. CDR3 length equals 14 residues.